This TCR beta chain was recovered during a study of T cells in Graves' hyperthyroidism and ophthalmopathy. Study-wide points: Peripheral blood also featured most of the thyroid clonotypes expanded above 0.001.

The table lists this clonotype with many counts. Its antigen is currently unknown. Researchers amplified the TCR beta CDR3 regions from RNA transcripts. HTBI primers were the set used in a first-round RT-PCR of the TCR CDR3. TCRdb processed the multiplex PCR reads anew with MiXCR; each CDR3 protein has one entry. Here the sample spans about 350,000 distinct CDR3 sequences, around a sixth being singletons. Ophthalmopathy patients had Clinical Activity Score at least 3, NOSPECS grade at least 4, duration under 3 months. Fresh peripheral blood, under 13 ml, was the source of the PBMCs. V shed 5 bases and J shed 2 bases, with 12 bases lying between them. The germline CDR1 and CDR2 sequences are SGHVS and FQNEAQ. The CDR3 is 14 amino acids.

This sequence originates from a woman aged 40-49 years with Graves' ophthalmopathy. This chain links TRBV7-8 with TRBJ2-5, with D perhaps matching TRBD2 (6 bases). Sequencing was performed on blood. CDR3 bases: TGTGCCAGCAGCGATAGTCGGGGGCAAGAGACCCAGTACTTC. It codes for CASSDSRGQETQYF.